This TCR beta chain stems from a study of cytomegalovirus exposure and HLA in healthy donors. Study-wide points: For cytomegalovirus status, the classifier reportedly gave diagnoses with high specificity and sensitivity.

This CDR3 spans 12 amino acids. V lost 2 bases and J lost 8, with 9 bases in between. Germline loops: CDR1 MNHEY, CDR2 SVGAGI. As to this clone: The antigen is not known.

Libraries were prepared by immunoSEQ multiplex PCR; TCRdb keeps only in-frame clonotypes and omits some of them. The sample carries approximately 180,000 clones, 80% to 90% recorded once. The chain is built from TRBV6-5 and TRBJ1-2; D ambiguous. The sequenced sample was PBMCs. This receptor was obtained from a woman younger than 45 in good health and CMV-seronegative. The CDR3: CASSYAAGGYTF. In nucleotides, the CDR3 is TGTGCCAGCAGTTACGCGGCGGGCGGCTACACCTTC.